This TCR beta chain was identified during a study of blood T cell repertoires in COVID-19. Study summary: T cells, B-cell-depleted T cells, or PBMCs provided the cDNA or gDNA that served as material.

Clones were read by immunoSEQ multiplex PCR, and TCRdb kept only the in-frame ones, dropping some. The sample consists of about 140,000 clones, about 84% of them appearing once. The CDR3 has 15 amino acids. The germline V gene has CDR1 SGHRS and CDR2 YFSETQ. Trimming stripped 4 bases from V and 7 bases from J, with 20 bases between. The source is a human donor in a cohort sampled during active COVID-19. J is TRBJ1-2 and V is TRBV5-1; D is possibly TRBD1 (5 bases). The sequencing input was peripheral blood. As DNA, the CDR3 is TGCGCCAGCAGCCCGGGGGGGAGACAAGGAACTGGCTACACCTTC. The encoded protein is CASSPGGRQGTGYTF.